Presented here are 14 T cell receptor beta chains from one specimen sequenced in a study of Ad26.COV2.S vaccination and SARS-CoV-2 variants. Sample treatment: over 15 received Ad26.COV2.S at low or high dose, single or two shots; 5 received placebo; per-sample allocation not given. The samples were gathered on day 63 after the first injection of vaccine or placebo. The assay was immunoSEQ multiplex PCR, and TCRdb's table has in-frame clones only and misses some. Among some 500,000 clones, roughly 87% were seen once, and the ten largest hold over 2%. The sample here was peripheral blood, taken in a trial of Ad26.COV2.S vaccine versus placebo. These receptors all come from a person between 18 and 65 years old who received the Ad26.COV2.S COVID-19 vaccine or a placebo.

V and J are TRBV7-2 and TRBJ2-2; a possible D gene is TRBD2 (6 bases). V lost 5 bases, J lost 2 bases, and 18 bases lay in between. The CDR3 loop spans 17 amino acids. The germline CDR1 and CDR2 sequences are SGHTA and FQGNSA. CDR3 bases: TGTGCCAGCAGCCGGGACTTGTTGGGGCTAAACACCGGGGAGCTGTTTTTT. It encodes CASSRDLLGLNTGELFF.

V is TRBV6-2 or TRBV6-3 and J is TRBJ2-5; D possibly matches TRBD1 or TRBD2 (6 bases each). This CDR3 has 15 residues. Trimming removed 0 bases at V and 4 bases at J, with 12 bases between. Germline V gives CDR1 MNHEY, CDR2 SVGEGT. CDR3 nucleotide sequence: TGTGCCAGCAGTTACTCGATGGGGGGCCCAGAGACCCAGTACTTC. It translates to CASSYSMGGPETQYF.

The chain uses TRBV6-5 and TRBJ1-1; the D gene is possibly TRBD1 (6 bases). V lost 2 bases to trimming and J lost 11 bases, with 18 bases between them. CDR1 is MNHEY and CDR2 is SVGAGI in the germline V gene. This CDR3 spans 14 amino acids. CDR3 DNA: TGTGCCAGCAGTTACACTGCAGGGGACGTATTGGCTTTCTTT. It translates to CASSYTAGDVLAFF.

The V gene is TRBV2, the J gene TRBJ1-5; TRBD1 is a possible D gene (5 bases). Trimming stripped 6 bases from V and 2 bases from J, with 14 bases between. This CDR3 spans 15 amino acids. Germline V CDR1 and CDR2: SNHLY, FYNNEI. CDR3 in amino acids: CASRRDGGGNQPQHF. CDR3 nucleotides: TGTGCCAGCAGACGGGACGGTGGCGGCAATCAGCCCCAGCATTTT.

The chain recombines TRBV9 with TRBJ2-7, with D possibly TRBD2 on 6 matching bases. The CDR3 is 16 residues long. The germline V gene encodes CDR1 SGDLS and CDR2 YYNGEE. Trimming removed 0 bases at V and 3 bases at J, with 16 bases between. CDR3 in amino acids: CASSVVRDVLVYEQYV. CDR3 bases: TGTGCCAGCAGCGTAGTGCGGGACGTTCTCGTCTACGAGCAGTACGTC.

This clone was counted at least ten times. The V gene is TRBV27, the J gene TRBJ1-6, with a tentative D call TRBD1 (5 bases). CDR1 MNHEY and CDR2 SMNVEV come from the germline V gene (reference sequence). This CDR3 contains 18 residues. Trimming stripped 5 bases from V and 6 bases from J, with 23 bases between. CDR3 DNA sequence: TGTGCCAGCAGTCCCAACATTCGGCGACAGACAATTAATTCACCCCTCCACTTT. Encoded protein: CASSPNIRRQTINSPLHF.

V is TRBV2 and J is TRBJ2-5; 8 positions match TRBD2. V dropped 7 bases and J dropped 2; count of bases not matched to a gene: 15. This CDR3 is 17 amino acids long. CDR1 is SNHLY, CDR2 FYNNEI, per germline. CDR3 loop: CASTMGRTSSPQETQYF. The CDR3 DNA reads TGTGCCAGCACCATGGGCCGGACTAGCTCCCCGCAAGAGACCCAGTACTTC.

This clone has just a few counts. The rearrangement joins TRBV7-2 to TRBJ1-6; 9 nucleotides match TRBD1. The CDR3 extends over 15 amino acids. With 2 bases clipped from V and 7 bases from J, the junction kept 3 bases outside the gene matches. The germline V gene encodes CDR1 SGHTA and CDR2 FQGNSA. DNA for the CDR3: TGTGCCAGCAGCTTATTGGACAGGGGAAATTCACCCCTCCACTTT. Its translation is CASSLLDRGNSPLHF. Looking up the rest from reference TRBV7-2 and TRBJ1-6 gives the full variable domain: GAGVSQSPSNKVTEKGKDVELRCDPISGHTALYWYRQSLGQGLEFLIYFQGNSAPDKSGLPSDRFSAERTGGSVSTLTIQRTQQEDSAVYLCASSLLDRGNSPLHFGNGTRLTVT.

This clone was counted a single time. The V and J genes are TRBV6-1 and TRBJ1-5, with D unresolved. The CDR3 covers 12 residues. With 3 bases removed from V and 9 bases from J, the gap between germline ends came to 9 bases. CDR1 is MNHNS, CDR2 SASEGT, per germline. The CDR3: CASSESFMPQHF. CDR3 DNA sequence: TGTGCCAGCAGTGAGTCGTTTATGCCCCAGCATTTT.

The CDR3 spells CASSLEPQGYEQYF. CDR3 nucleotide sequence: TGCGCCAGCAGCTTGGAACCACAGGGTTACGAGCAGTACTTC. The gene calls are TRBV5-1 and TRBJ2-7; D is perhaps TRBD1 (6 bases). Germline lookup yields CDR1 SGHRS and CDR2 YFSETQ. The CDR3 extends over 14 amino acids. The ends were cut back, 0 bases at V and 4 bases at J, with 11 bases in the middle.

This sequence joins TRBV24-1 and TRBJ2-1; unclear D gene. CDR1 and CDR2 from the germline V gene are KGHDR and SFDVKD. V dropped 7 bases and J dropped 0 bases, with 6 bases sitting between them. This CDR3 spans 13 amino acids. The CDR3 spells CATSQSSYNEQFF. The CDR3 DNA reads as TGTGCCACCAGCCAGAGCTCCTACAATGAGCAGTTCTTC.

The chain is built from TRBV14 and TRBJ2-5; D is perhaps TRBD1 (5 bases). Germline V gene sequence: CDR1 SGHDN, CDR2 FVKESK. The CDR3 spans 14 residues. The V end was cut by 2 bases, the J end by 1 base, with 8 bases between. This chain's CDR3 is CASSQYRSQETQYF. DNA of the CDR3: TGTGCCAGCAGCCAATACAGGTCCCAAGAGACCCAGTACTTC.

In regard to this clone: Other nucleotide sequences from this sample produce the same CDR3. The chain links TRBV4-3 to TRBJ2-7; the D is unclear. The germline CDR1 and CDR2 sequences are LGHNA and YSLEER. The V end lost 0 bases, the J end lost 3 bases, and 12 bases lay between the germline ends. The CDR3 totals 15 residues. The CDR3 nucleotides read TGCGCCAGCAGCCAAGACGCCGGGTTGGACTACGAGCAGTACTTC. It specifies CASSQDAGLDYEQYF.

V gene TRBV9 combines with J gene TRBJ2-3, with D maybe TRBD1 (6 bases). Trimming took 4 bases from V and 3 from J, leaving 12 bases between them. Germline V gene sequence: CDR1 SGDLS, CDR2 YYNGEE. The CDR3 sequence is 14 residues long. CDR3 bases: TGTGCCAGCAGCTTTCAGACAGGAACAGATACGCAGTATTTT. The encoded protein is CASSFQTGTDTQYF.